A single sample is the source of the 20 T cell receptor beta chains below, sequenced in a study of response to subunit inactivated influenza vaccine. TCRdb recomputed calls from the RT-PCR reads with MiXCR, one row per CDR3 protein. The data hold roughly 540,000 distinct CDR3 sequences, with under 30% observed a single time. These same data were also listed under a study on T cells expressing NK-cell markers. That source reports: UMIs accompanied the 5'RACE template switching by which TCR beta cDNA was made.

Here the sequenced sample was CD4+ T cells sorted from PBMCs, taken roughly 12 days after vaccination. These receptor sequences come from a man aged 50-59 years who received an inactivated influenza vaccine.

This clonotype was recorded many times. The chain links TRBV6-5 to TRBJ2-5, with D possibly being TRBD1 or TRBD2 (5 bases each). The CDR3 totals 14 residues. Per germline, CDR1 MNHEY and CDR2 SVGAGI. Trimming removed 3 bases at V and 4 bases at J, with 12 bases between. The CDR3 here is CASSYLGVRETQYF. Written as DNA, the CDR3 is TGTGCCAGCAGTTATTTGGGGGTACGAGAGACCCAGTACTTC.

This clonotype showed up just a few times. CDR3 region: CSASPEGLEQYF. The CDR3 coding sequence is TGCAGTGCTAGTCCTGAGGGTTTGGAGCAGTACTTC. This sequence joins TRBV20-1 and TRBJ2-7, with a tentative D call TRBD2 (5 bases). CDR3 length: 12 amino acids. The V and J ends lost 3 bases and 7 bases respectively, with 13 bases between them. Looked up from germline, CDR1 is DFQATT and CDR2 is SNEGSKA (reference sequence).

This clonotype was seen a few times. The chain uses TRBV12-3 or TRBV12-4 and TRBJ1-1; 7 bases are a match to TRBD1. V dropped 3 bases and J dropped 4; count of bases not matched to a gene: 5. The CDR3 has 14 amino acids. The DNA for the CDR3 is TGTGCCAGCAGTTTGAGGGGGCCACGCACTGAAGCTTTCTTT. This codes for CASSLRGPRTEAFF.

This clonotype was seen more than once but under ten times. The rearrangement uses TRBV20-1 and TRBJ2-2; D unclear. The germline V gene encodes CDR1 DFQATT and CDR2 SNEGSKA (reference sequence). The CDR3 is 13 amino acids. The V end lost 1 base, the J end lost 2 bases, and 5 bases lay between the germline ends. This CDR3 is CSARGGNTGELFF. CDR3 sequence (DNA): TGCAGTGCTAGAGGAGGAAACACCGGGGAGCTGTTTTTT.

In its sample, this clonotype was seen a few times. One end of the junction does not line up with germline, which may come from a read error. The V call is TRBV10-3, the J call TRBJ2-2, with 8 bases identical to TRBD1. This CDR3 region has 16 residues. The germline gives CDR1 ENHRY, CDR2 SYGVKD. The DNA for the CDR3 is TGTACCATCAGTCCAGGGGGCGGCGCGAACACCGGGGAGCTGTTTTTT. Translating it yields CTISPGGGANTGELFF.

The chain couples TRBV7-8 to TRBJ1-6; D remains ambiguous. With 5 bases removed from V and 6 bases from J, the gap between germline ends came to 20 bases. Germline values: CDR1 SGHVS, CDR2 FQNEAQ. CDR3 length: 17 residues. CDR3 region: CASSAVRVVGTNSPLHF. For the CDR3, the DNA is TGTGCCAGCAGCGCCGTAAGGGTCGTCGGAACTAATTCACCCCTCCACTTT. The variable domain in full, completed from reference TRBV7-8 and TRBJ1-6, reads GAGVSQSPRYKVAKRGQDVALRCDPISGHVSLFWYQQALGQGPEFLTYFQNEAQLDKSGLPSDRFFAERPEGSVSTLKIQRTQQEDSAVYLCASSAVRVVGTNSPLHFGNGTRLTVT.

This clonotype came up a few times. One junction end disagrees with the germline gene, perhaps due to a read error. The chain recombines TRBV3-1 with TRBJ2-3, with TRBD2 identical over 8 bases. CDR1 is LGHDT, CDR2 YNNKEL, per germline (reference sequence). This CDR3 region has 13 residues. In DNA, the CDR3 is TGTGCCAGCAGCCGACGAGCGGGAGCCCGAAAGAATTTT. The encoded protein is CASSRRAGARKNF.

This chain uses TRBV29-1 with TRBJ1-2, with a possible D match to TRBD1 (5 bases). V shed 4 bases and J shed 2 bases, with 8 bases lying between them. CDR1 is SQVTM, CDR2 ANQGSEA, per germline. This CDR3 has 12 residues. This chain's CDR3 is CSVGDGNYGYTF. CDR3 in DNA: TGCAGCGTTGGGGACGGGAACTATGGCTACACCTTC.

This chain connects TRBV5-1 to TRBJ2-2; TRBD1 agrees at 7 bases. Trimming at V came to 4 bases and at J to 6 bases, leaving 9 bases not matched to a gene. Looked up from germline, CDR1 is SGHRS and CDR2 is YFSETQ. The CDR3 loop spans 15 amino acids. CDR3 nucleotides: TGCGCCAGCAGCCCCTCAGGGACAGTAGCCGGGGAGCTGTTTTTT. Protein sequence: CASSPSGTVAGELFF.

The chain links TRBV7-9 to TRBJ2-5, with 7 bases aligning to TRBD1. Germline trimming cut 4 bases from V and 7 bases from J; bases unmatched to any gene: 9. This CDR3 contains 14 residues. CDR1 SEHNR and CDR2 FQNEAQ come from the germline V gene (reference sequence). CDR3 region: CASSSGTVGTTQYF. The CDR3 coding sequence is TGTGCCAGCAGCTCCGGGACAGTTGGGACGACCCAGTACTTC. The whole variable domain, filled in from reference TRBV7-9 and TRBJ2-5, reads DTGVSQNPRHKITKRGQNVTFRCDPISEHNRLYWYRQTLGQGPEFLTYFQNEAQLEKSRLLSDRFSAERPKGSFSTLEIQRTEQGDSAMYLCASSSGTVGTTQYFGPGTRLLVL.

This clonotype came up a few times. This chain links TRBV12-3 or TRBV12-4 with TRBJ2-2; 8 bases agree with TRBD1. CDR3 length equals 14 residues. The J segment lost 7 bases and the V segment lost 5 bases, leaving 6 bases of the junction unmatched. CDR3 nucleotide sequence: TGTGCCAGCAGTGAGGACAGGGCCCGCGGGGAGCTGTTTTTT. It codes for CASSEDRARGELFF.

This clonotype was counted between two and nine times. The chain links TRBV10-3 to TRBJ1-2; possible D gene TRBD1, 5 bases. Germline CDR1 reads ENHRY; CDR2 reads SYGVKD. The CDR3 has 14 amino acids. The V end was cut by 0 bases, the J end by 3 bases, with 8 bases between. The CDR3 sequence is CAISESQVDYGYTF. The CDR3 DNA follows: TGTGCCATCAGTGAGTCACAGGTTGACTATGGCTACACCTTC.

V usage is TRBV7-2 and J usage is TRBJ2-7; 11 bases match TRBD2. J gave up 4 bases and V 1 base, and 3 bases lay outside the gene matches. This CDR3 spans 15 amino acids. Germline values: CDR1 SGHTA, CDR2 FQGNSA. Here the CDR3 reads CASSLGTSGLYEQYF. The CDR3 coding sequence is TGTGCCAGCAGCTTAGGGACTAGCGGGCTTTACGAGCAGTACTTC.

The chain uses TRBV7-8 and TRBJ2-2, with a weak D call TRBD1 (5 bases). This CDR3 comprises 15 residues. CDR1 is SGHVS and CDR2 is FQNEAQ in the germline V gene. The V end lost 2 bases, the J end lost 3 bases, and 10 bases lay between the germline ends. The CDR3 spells CASSLWTRDTGELFF. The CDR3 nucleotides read TGTGCCAGCAGCTTATGGACAAGAGACACCGGGGAGCTGTTTTTT.

The CDR3 loop is CSVKWGVGTEAFF. CDR3 nucleotide sequence: TGCAGTGTTAAGTGGGGAGTTGGCACTGAAGCTTTCTTT. The rearrangement uses TRBV20-1 and TRBJ1-1; no reliable D call. V lost 7 bases, J lost 4 bases, and 16 bases lay in between. The CDR3 contains 13 residues. Germline V gives CDR1 DFQATT, CDR2 SNEGSKA (reference sequence).

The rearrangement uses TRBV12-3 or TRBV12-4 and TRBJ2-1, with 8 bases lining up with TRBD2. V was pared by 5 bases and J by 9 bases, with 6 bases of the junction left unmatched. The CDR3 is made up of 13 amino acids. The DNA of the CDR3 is TGTGCCAGCAGTCTGGGACTAGGAGGTGAGCAGTTCTTC. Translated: CASSLGLGGEQFF.

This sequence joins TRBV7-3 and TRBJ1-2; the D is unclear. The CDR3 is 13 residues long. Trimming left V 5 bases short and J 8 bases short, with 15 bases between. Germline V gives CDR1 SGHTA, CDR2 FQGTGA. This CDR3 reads CASSPDRTGGYTF. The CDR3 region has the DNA TGTGCCAGCAGCCCTGACCGGACGGGCGGCTACACCTTC.

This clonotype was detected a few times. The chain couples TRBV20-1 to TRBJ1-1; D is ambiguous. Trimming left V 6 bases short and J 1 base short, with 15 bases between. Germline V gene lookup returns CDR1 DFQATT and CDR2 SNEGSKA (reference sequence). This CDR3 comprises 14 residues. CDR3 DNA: TGCAGTGCAACGAAACCCCCAGGGAACACTGAAGCTTTCTTT. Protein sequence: CSATKPPGNTEAFF.

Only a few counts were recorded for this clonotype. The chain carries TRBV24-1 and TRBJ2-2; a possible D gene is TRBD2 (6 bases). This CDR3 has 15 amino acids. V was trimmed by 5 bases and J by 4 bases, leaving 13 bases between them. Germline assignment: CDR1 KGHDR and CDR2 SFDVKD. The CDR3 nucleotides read TGTGCCACCAGTGCGACATGGGGACTCACCGGGGAGCTGTTTTTT. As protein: CATSATWGLTGELFF.

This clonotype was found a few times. The CDR3 region has the DNA TGTGCCAGCAGTTCGGACGGTTTTAGCACAGATACGCAGTATTTT. Residues: CASSSDGFSTDTQYF. J is TRBJ2-3 and V is TRBV5-6, with D hard to call. CDR3 length equals 15 residues. Deletions cut 5 bases from V and 0 bases from J, with 13 bases between. The V gene's germline CDR1 is SGHDT and CDR2 YYEEEE.